This TCR beta chain is drawn from a study of TIL therapy for anti-PD-1-resistant metastatic lung cancer. Looking at the study overall: A handful of tumors were EGFR-mutant and two were ALK-rearranged.

Germline V gene data show CDR1 as ENHRY and CDR2 as SYGVKD. V was clipped by 8 bases and J by 2 bases, with 11 bases between them. The CDR3 is 13 amino acids. Findings of the study overall: Patients were highly selected, enriched for treatment-naive, never-smoker and oncogene-addicted cases.

This clone was observed once. Antigen specificity is unknown. Specified time point: pre-treatment sample, taken before nivolumab and TIL therapy. The libraries were made with immunoSEQ v3. The table came from immunoSEQ multiplex PCR; TCRdb's copy has only in-frame clones and leaves some out. The sample lists under 70,000 clones, around 79% occurring once. The clonotype comes from a person between 25 and 79 years old with non-small cell lung cancer. This specimen was blood, taken at baseline. This chain uses TRBV10-3 with TRBJ2-3, with D perhaps matching TRBD2 (5 bases). The DNA for the CDR3 is TGTGCCATCTCGCTAGCTGCCACAGATACGCAGTATTTT. Its protein product is CAISLAATDTQYF.